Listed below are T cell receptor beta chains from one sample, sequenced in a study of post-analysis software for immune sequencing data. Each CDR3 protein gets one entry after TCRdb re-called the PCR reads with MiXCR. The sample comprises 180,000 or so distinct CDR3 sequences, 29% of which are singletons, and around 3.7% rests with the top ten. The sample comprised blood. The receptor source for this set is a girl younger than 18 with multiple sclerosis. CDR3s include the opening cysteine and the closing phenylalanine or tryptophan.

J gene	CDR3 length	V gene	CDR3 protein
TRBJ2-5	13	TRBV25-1	CASSGQNQETQYF
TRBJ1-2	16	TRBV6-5	CASSPLPGPLLRGYTF
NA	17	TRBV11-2	CATQFGLAGISYNEQYF
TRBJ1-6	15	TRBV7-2	CASSLEWGLGPPLHF
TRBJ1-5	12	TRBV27	CASSQGGQPQHF
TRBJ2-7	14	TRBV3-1	CASSQQAKPYEQYF
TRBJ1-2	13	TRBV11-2	CASSLYVAYGYTF
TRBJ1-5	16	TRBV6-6	CASSGLDGISNQPQHF
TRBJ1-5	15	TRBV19	CASSMRDTGNQPQHF
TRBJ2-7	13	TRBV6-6	CASRPTASYEQYF
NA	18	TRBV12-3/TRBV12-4	CASSLALGAIPSYNEQYF
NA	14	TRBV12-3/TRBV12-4	CASSLSPQGYEQYF
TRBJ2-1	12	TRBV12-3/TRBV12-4	CASAGLGKEQFF
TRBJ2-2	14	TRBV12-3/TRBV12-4	CASSLREVTGELFF
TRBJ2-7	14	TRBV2	CASSEITRQGEQYF
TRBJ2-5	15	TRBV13	CASSLGTGGGETQYF
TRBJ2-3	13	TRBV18	CASSARFTDTQYF
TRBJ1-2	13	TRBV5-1	CASSPLGSYGCTF
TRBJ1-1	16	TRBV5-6	CASSSSRDREKTEAFF
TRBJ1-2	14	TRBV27	CASSLLAGDYGYTF
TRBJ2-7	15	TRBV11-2	CASSLDLVSAYEQYF
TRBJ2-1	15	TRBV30	CAWSGGLAFYNEQFF
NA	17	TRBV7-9	CASSYIPGTVITYEQYF
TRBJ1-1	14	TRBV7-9	CASSLALPNTEAFF
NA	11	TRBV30	CAWTGRGEQYF
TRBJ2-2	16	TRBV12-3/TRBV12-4	CTSSFAGTGATGELFF
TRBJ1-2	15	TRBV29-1	CSVEAMALMNYGYTF
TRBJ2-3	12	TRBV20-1	CSAGRALDTQYF
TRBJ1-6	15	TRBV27	CASSPRTGRNSPLHF
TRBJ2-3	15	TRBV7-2	CASSPHSSSTDSQYF
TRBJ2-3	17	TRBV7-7	CASSPVQGTPRADTQYF
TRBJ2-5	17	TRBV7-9	CASSLGGASGNQETQYF
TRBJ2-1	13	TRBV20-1	CSASSSPYNEQFF
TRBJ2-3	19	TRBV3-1	CASSQVRGLAASSTDTQYF
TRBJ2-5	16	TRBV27	CASSSLSSGVRETQYF
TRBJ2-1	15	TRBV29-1	CSAIPTSGGAYEQFF
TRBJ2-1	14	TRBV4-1	CASSQTGTEGEQFF
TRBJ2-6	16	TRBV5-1	CASSLEVGTGANVLTF
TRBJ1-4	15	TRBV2	CASSDRGATNEKLFF
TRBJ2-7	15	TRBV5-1	CASSLEASGISEQYF
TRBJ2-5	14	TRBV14	CASRTTGAGETQYF
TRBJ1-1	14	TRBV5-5	CASSLGPQGTEAFF
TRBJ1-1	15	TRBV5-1	CASSLGDPKNTEAFF
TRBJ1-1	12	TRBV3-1	CASSQQGGEAFF
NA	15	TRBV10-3	CAISKRGMGEETQYF
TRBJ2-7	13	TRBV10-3	CAISSPPAYEQYF
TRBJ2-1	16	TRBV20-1	CSAKGGLAEVLGEQFF
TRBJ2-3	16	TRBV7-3	CASSLTASGKADTQYF
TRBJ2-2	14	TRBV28	CASSPEVRTGELFF
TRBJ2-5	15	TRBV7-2	CTSSLFDLAGETQYF
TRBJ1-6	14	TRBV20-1	CSASGALGDSPLHF